Listed below are T cell receptor beta chains from one sample, sequenced in a study of T cells after yellow fever vaccination. Via MiXCR, TCRdb re-called the 5' RACE reads, giving one row per CDR3 protein. The table shows 250,000 or so distinct CDR3 sequences, with approximately 3.8% occurring only once. The sequencing here drew on PBMCs, taken 15 days after the yellow fever booster vaccination. The receptors were sampled from a man between 18 and 29 years old who received the YFV17D yellow fever vaccine. Both conserved end residues are part of each CDR3. A D gene is named only where the DNA matches it firmly. The size of a clone is reported for some rows only, either as once, few or many, or as a class for expanded clones.

>TRBJ1-2|TRBV12-3/TRBV12-4|many|12|NA
TGTGCCAGCAGTTCCGGGATCTATGGCTACACCTTC
CASSSGIYGYTF
>TRBJ1-2|TRBV7-9|many|12|NA
TGTGCCAGCAGCTTGGACAGCTATGGCTACACCTTC
CASSLDSYGYTF
>TRBJ1-5|TRBV12-3/TRBV12-4|many|14|NA
TGTGCCAGCAGGCCGGGACAAAGCAATCAGCCCCAGCATTTT
CASRPGQSNQPQHF
>TRBJ1-4|TRBV7-8|many|17|NA
TGTGCCAGCAGTGGGCCCGGGGGAATTTCCACTAATGAAAAACTGTTTTTT
CASSGPGGISTNEKLFF
>TRBJ1-5|TRBV24-1|once|16|NA
TGTGCCACCAGTGATGGGTGGGGCCAGGACAATCAGCCCCAGCATTTT
CATSDGWGQDNQPQHF
>TRBJ1-6|TRBV20-1|many|16|NA
TGCAGTGCTAGAGTGCGGGCGATGCCGGGCCGTTCACCCCTCCACTTT
CSARVRAMPGRSPLHF
>TRBJ1-5|TRBV4-1|NA|18|TRBD1
TGCGCCAGCAGCCAAGACAGGGGGCGGGCTATCCCCAATCAGCCCCAGCATTTT
CASSQDRGRAIPNQPQHF
>TRBJ1-1|TRBV5-1|many|14|NA
TGCGCCAGCAGCCGGCGGGGGGAGAACACTGAAGCTTTCTTT
CASSRRGENTEAFF
>TRBJ2-3|TRBV5-5|many|16|TRBD2
TGTGCCAGCAGCTTGGAAGCGGGGGGCTGGACTGATACGCAGTATTTT
CASSLEAGGWTDTQYF
>TRBJ1-2|TRBV3-1|many|15|NA
TGTGCCAGCAGCCAAGATTGGGGAAGGAACTATGGCTACACCTTC
CASSQDWGRNYGYTF
>TRBJ1-1|TRBV7-2|many|15|TRBD1
TGTGCCAGCAGCACTCGGGACAGAGAGAACACTGAAGCTTTCTTT
CASSTRDRENTEAFF
>TRBJ1-1|TRBV5-1|many|13|NA
TGCGCCAGCAGCCCGCAGGGAAGCGCGGAAGCTTTCTTT
CASSPQGSAEAFF
>TRBJ2-1|TRBV10-3|many|13|TRBD1
TGTGCCATCAGCGACAGGGGAGAGGATGAGCAGTTCTTC
CAISDRGEDEQFF
>TRBJ2-3|TRBV7-9|many|14|NA
TGTGCCAGCAGCTTAGAACTCCGGGCAGATACGCAGTATTTT
CASSLELRADTQYF
>TRBJ2-5|TRBV5-5|many|14|NA
TGTGCCAGCAGCTTGTACATCTCACAAGAGACCCAGTACTTC
CASSLYISQETQYF
>TRBJ2-1|TRBV7-8|many|13|NA
TGTGCCAGCAGCTTTCCAGGTTACAATGAGCAGTTCTTC
CASSFPGYNEQFF
>TRBJ1-1|TRBV7-6|many|14|NA
TGTGCCAGCAGCGCCCTGGATCAAATCGGTGAAGCTTTCTTT
CASSALDQIGEAFF
>TRBJ2-3|TRBV7-2|many|19|TRBD2
TGTGCCAGCAGCCGAGGACTAGCGGGGGTAGGTGGGCCCACAGATACGCAGTATTTT
CASSRGLAGVGGPTDTQYF
>TRBJ1-4|TRBV19|few|13|TRBD1
TGTGCCAGCGTGGGACAGTATAATGAAAAACTGTTTTTT
CASVGQYNEKLFF
>TRBJ2-5|TRBV11-2|many|15|TRBD2
TGTGCCAGCAGCTTATCGCCGGGGGGACAAGAGACCCAGTACTTC
CASSLSPGGQETQYF
>TRBJ2-2|TRBV5-4|many|16|NA
TGTGCCAGCAGACTGAGGGCAGGGACGAACACCGGGGAGCTGTTTTTT
CASRLRAGTNTGELFF
>TRBJ1-3|TRBV28|NA|15|TRBD1
TGTGCCAGCAGTCTAACCGACAGGGCTGGAAACACCATATATTTT
CASSLTDRAGNTIYF
>TRBJ1-2|TRBV28|many|14|TRBD1
TGTGCCACACTTCAGGGGGGATTCGACTATGGCTACACCTTC
CATLQGGFDYGYTF
>TRBJ2-5|TRBV12-3/TRBV12-4|few|13|NA
TGTGCCAGCAGATCCGAGGGGCAAGAGACCCAGTACTTC
CASRSEGQETQYF
>TRBJ1-3|TRBV30|NA|13|NA
TGTGCCTGGAGAAATTTGTCTGGAAACACCATATATTTT
CAWRNLSGNTIYF
>TRBJ1-6|TRBV20-1|many|18|NA
TGCAGTGCTAGCATGGGGCAAAGGACCAGGACACACAATTCACCCCTCCACTTT
CSASMGQRTRTHNSPLHF
>TRBJ1-5|TRBV5-4|NA|14|TRBD1
TGTGCCAGCAGCAGCGACAGGGCCAATCAGGCCCAGCATTTT
CASSSDRANQAQHF
>TRBJ1-1|TRBV12-3/TRBV12-4|many|16|TRBD1
TGTGCCAGCAGGACCGGGGGGACAGGGGAAGGCACTGAAGCTTTCTTT
CASRTGGTGEGTEAFF
>TRBJ1-1|TRBV12-3/TRBV12-4|many|13|NA
TGTGCCAGCAGGCGTTCAGGGATCACTGAAGCTTTCTTT
CASRRSGITEAFF
>TRBJ2-3|TRBV5-1|many|15|TRBD2
TGCGCCAGCAGCTTGACTAGCGGGGGGCCGGATACGCAGTATTTT
CASSLTSGGPDTQYF
>TRBJ2-3|TRBV12-3/TRBV12-4|few|16|TRBD1
TGTGCCAGCAGTTCGACCGGGACAGGGGGACCAGATACGCAGTATTTT
CASSSTGTGGPDTQYF
>TRBJ2-1|TRBV5-1|many|18|TRBD1
TGCGCCAGCAGCTCCGGGACAGGGGGTACTAGCTCCTACAATGAGCAGTTCTTC
CASSSGTGGTSSYNEQFF
>TRBJ1-3|TRBV20-1|many|11|NA
TGCAGTGCTAGAGTGGGAAACACCATATATTTT
CSARVGNTIYF
>TRBJ1-5|TRBV4-3|NA|15|TRBD1
TGCGCCAGCAGCCACTACAGGGGTGGTAATCAGCCCCAGCATTTT
CASSHYRGGNQPQHF
>TRBJ2-2|TRBV4-3|many|14|NA
TGCGCCAGCAGCCAAGAGTCCATGTCCGGGGAGCTGTTTTTT
CASSQESMSGELFF
>TRBJ2-3|TRBV6-2/TRBV6-3|many|13|NA
TGTGCCAGCAGACGGGACACCACAGATACGCAGTATTTT
CASRRDTTDTQYF
>TRBJ1-2|TRBV19|many|13|TRBD1
TGTGCCAGTAGCCCGGGACAGGGAAGCGGCTACACCTTC
CASSPGQGSGYTF
>TRBJ2-7|TRBV7-9|many|14|NA
TGTGCCGGGTCCACGGGGGGCCACGCCTACGAGCAGTACTTC
CAGSTGGHAYEQYF
>TRBJ1-2|TRBV6-5|many|15|NA
TGTGCCAGCAGTTACTCGAATGTCAGGGGCTATGGCTACACCTTC
CASSYSNVRGYGYTF
>TRBJ2-5|TRBV6-1|many|14|NA
TGTGCCAGCAGTGAAGCGCTTGGCCCCGAGACCCAGTACTTC
CASSEALGPETQYF
>TRBJ2-7|TRBV6-2/TRBV6-3|many|15|NA
TGTGCCAGCCGGGACAACCCTCCGATAGGTTACGAGCAGTACTTC
CASRDNPPIGYEQYF
>TRBJ1-2|TRBV5-5|few|12|NA
TGTGCCAGCAGCTTTTATAGCGATGGCTACACCTTC
CASSFYSDGYTF